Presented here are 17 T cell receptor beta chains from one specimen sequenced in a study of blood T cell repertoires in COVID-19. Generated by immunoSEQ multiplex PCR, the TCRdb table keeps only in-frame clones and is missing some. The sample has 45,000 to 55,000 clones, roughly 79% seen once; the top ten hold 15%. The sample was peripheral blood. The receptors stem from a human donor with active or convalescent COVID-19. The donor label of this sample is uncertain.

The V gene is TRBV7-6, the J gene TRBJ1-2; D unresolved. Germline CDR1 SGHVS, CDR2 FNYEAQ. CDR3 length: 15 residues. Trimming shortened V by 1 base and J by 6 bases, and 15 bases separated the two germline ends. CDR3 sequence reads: CASSLEVGEGNGYTF. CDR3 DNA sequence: TGTGCCAGCAGCTTAGAGGTCGGGGAGGGAAATGGCTACACCTTC.

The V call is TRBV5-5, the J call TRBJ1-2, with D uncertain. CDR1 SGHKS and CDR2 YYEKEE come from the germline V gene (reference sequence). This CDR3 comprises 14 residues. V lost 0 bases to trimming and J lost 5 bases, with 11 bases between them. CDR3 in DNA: TGTGCCAGCAGCTTGGAGGAGGGCCGGTATGGCTACACCTTC. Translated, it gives CASSLEEGRYGYTF. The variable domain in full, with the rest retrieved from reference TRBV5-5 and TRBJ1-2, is DAGVTQSPTHLIKTRGQQVTLRCSPISGHKSVSWYQQVLGQGPQFIFQYYEKEERGRGNFPDRFSARQFPNYSSELNVNALLLGDSALYLCASSLEEGRYGYTFGSGTRLTVV.

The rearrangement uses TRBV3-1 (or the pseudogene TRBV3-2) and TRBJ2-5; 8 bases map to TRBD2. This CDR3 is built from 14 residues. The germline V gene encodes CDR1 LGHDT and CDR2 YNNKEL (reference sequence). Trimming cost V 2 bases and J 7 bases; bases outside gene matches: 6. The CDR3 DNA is TGTGCCAGCAGCCAACGGGGGGGGGCCGGGACCCAGTACTTC. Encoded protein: CASSQRGGAGTQYF.

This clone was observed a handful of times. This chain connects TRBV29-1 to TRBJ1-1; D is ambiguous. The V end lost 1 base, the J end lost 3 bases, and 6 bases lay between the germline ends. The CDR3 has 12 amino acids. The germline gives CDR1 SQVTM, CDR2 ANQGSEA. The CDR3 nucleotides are TGCAGCGTTGAAGCTATTTACACTGAAGCTTTCTTT. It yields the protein CSVEAIYTEAFF. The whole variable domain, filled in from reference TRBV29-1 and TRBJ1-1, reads SAVISQKPSRDICQRGTSLTIQCQVDSQVTMMFWYRQQPGQSLTLIATANQGSEATYESGFVIDKFPISRPNLTFSTLTVSNMSPEDSSIYLCSVEAIYTEAFFGQGTRLTVV.

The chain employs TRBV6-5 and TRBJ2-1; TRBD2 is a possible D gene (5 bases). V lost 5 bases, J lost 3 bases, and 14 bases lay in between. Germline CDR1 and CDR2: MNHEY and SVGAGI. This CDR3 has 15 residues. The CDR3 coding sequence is TGTGCCAGCAGTCCCGTGACTAATGGCTACAATGAGCAGTTCTTC. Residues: CASSPVTNGYNEQFF.

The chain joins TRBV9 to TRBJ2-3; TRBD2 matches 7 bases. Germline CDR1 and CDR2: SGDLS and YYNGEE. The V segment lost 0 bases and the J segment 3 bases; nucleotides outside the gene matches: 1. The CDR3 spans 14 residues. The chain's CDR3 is CASSVGTRTDTQYF. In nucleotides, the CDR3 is TGTGCCAGCAGCGTAGGGACTAGAACAGATACGCAGTATTTT.

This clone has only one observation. CDR3 coding DNA: TGTGCCAGCAGCGTTAGACAATTCCCTGAAGCTTTCTTT. Translation gives CASSVRQFPEAFF. The chain employs TRBV3-1 (or the pseudogene TRBV3-2) and TRBJ1-1; D is undetermined. The CDR3 totals 13 residues. Germline V gives CDR1 LGHDT, CDR2 YNNKEL (reference sequence). V was cut by 5 bases and J by 6 bases, with 13 bases left in between.

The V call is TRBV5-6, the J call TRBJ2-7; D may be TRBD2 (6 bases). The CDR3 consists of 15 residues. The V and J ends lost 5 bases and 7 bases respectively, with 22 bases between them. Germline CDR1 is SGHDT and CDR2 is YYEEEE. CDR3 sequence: CASSLDGTLRSEQYF. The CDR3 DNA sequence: TGTGCCAGCAGTCTTGACGGGACTTTACGGTCGGAGCAGTACTTC.

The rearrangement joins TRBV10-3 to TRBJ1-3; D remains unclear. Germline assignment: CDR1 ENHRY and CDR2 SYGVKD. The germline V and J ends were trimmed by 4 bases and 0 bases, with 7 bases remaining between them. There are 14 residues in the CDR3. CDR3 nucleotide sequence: TGTGCCATCAGTGTTACAGTCTCTGGAAACACCATATATTTT. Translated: CAISVTVSGNTIYF.

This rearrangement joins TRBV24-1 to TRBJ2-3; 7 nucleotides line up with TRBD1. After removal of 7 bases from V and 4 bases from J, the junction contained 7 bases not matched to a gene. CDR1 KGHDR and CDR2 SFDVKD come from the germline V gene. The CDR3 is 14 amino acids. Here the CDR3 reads CATSLPGTADTQYF. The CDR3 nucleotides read TGTGCCACCAGCCTACCGGGGACAGCAGATACGCAGTATTTT.

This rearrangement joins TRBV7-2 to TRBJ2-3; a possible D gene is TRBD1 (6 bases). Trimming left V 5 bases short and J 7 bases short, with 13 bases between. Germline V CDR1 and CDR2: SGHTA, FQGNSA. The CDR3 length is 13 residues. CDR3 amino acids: CASSQDSFYTQYF. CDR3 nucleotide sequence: TGTGCCAGCAGCCAGGACAGTTTCTATACGCAGTATTTT.

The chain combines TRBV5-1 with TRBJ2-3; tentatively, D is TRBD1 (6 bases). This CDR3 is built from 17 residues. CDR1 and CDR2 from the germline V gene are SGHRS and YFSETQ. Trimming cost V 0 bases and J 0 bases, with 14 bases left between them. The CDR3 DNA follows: TGCGCCAGCAGCTTGGCACCGACAGGAGTTAGCACAGATACGCAGTATTTT. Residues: CASSLAPTGVSTDTQYF.

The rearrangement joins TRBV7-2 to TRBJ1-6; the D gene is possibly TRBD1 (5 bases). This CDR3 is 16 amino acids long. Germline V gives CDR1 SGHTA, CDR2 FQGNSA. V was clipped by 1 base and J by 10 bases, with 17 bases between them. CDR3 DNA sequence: TGTGCCAGCAGCTTAGTAAGCGGGACCCGAGGATCACCCCTCCACTTT. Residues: CASSLVSGTRGSPLHF.

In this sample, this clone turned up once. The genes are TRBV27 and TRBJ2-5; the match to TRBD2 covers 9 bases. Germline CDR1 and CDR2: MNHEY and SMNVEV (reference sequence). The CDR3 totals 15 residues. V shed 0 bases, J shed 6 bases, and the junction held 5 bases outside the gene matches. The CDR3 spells CASSLSAGGGKTQYF. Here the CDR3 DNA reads TGTGCCAGCAGTTTATCAGCGGGAGGCGGAAAGACCCAGTACTTC.

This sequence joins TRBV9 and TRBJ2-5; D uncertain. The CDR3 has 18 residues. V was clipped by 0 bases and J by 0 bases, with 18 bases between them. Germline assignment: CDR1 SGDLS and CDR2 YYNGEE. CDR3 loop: CASSVAVTVGGYQETQYF. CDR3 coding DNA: TGTGCCAGCAGCGTAGCTGTGACGGTTGGCGGTTACCAAGAGACCCAGTACTTC.

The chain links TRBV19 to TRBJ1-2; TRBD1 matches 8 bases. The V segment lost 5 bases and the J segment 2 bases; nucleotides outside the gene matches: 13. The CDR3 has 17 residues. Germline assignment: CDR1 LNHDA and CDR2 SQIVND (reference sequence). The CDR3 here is CASSPWLDRGRNYGYTF. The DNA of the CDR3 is TGTGCCAGTAGTCCTTGGTTAGACAGGGGTAGAAACTATGGCTACACCTTC.

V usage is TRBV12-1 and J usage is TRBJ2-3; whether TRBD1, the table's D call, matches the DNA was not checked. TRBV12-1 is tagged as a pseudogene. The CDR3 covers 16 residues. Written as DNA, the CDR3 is TGTGCCAGCAGCTTTACTTGGACAGGATGCACAGATACGCAGTATTTT. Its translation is CASSFTWTGCTDTQYF.